This T cell receptor beta chain was captured in a study of shared clonotypes between healthy human individuals. Study-wide results and caveats: Naive subsets typically showed greater estimated richness than memory subsets. Non-shared clonotypes showed lower generation probabilities than clonotypes common to all four donors.

Naive CD8 cells, CD45RO-negative and positively selected for CCR7, excluded terminally differentiated effector memory CD45RA+ cells. Within Nashville, Tennessee resided all donors, each a Caucasian adult. This clone was observed a single time. Its target is not known. Sequenced by immunoSEQ multiplex PCR; TCRdb stores in-frame clones only, minus some. The sample records a few hundred thousand clones, less than 97% being singletons. Germline lookup yields CDR1 MNHEY and CDR2 SMNVEV (reference sequence). CDR3 length: 16 residues. The ends were cut back, 0 bases at V and 4 bases at J, with 13 bases in the middle.

Input material: naive CD8+ T cells sorted from blood. The chain couples TRBV27 to TRBJ2-1, with D perhaps TRBD2 (5 bases). The TCR originated in a woman in her twenties or thirties in good health. CDR3 in DNA: TGTGCCAGCAGTTTATCCAGCGGAGAGGTGTACAATGAGCAGTTCTTC. Translation: CASSLSSGEVYNEQFF.